This is a list of T cell receptor beta chains from one sample in a study of T cell responses to AZD1222 COVID-19 vaccine. TCRdb's table, derived via immunoSEQ multiplex PCR, lists solely in-frame clones and lacks some. The specimen's table records over 130,000 clones. What was sequenced was peripheral blood. Receptors originate from an adult in good health. Each CDR3 is given with its conserved first and last residue. Each record gives: J gene, V gene, D gene, CDR3 protein. A D gene is named only where the DNA matches it firmly.

>TRBJ1-3|TRBV19|NA
CASSLQGGPNTIYF
>TRBJ1-1|TRBV28|NA
CASSLEGSWNTEAFF
>TRBJ2-2|TRBV5-1|NA
CASSLLRGTGELFF
>TRBJ2-1|TRBV9|NA
CASSVGQSSYNEQFF
>TRBJ1-2|TRBV29-1|NA
CSVETWPPNYGYTF
>TRBJ1-3|TRBV30|NA
CAWSGTRQTSGNTIYF
>TRBJ1-1|TRBV4-2|NA
CASSQDLVGMNTEAFF
>TRBJ2-2|TRBV7-9|NA
CASSLATGNTGELFF
>TRBJ2-7|TRBV6-2/TRBV6-3|NA
CASSQGWEQYF
>TRBJ1-5|TRBV19|NA
CASKRETKWHF
>TRBJ2-7|TRBV5-1|TRBD1
CASSLTGTGHYEQYF
>TRBJ1-1|TRBV7-6|TRBD1
CASSLEPHMTGFSEAFF
>TRBJ1-6|TRBV2|NA
CASSFLDAGEDNSPLHF
>TRBJ2-1|TRBV7-2|TRBD2
CASSLALGLGNRNEQFF
>TRBJ1-4|TRBV2|NA
CASSGQVGEKLFF
>TRBJ2-3|TRBV6-1|NA
CASSEGGQSTDTQYF
>TRBJ1-1|TRBV3-1/TRBV3-2|NA
CASSQEYRGSNTEAFF
>TRBJ2-5|TRBV4-1|TRBD2
CASSQELAGGPRETQYF
>TRBJ2-5|TRBV7-9|NA
CASSPQYF
>TRBJ1-5|TRBV19|NA
CASSPPGQPQHF
>TRBJ2-2|TRBV18|NA
CASSPPRYSGELFF
>TRBJ2-3|TRBV29-1|TRBD1
CSVASGTGILDTQYF
>TRBJ1-4|TRBV11-2|TRBD1
CASSSGQGYEKLFF
>TRBJ1-2|TRBV28|TRBD1
CASSSLTGAFYGYTF
>TRBJ1-2|TRBV19|TRBD1
CASSIVAGGAYYGYTF
>TRBJ1-1|TRBV18|TRBD1
CASSPGTGNTEAFF
>TRBJ1-1|TRBV18|NA
CASSPAGQNTEAFF
>TRBJ1-2|TRBV7-8|TRBD1
CASSLLSRGQGGPGYTF
>TRBJ2-1|TRBV7-3|TRBD2
CASSLGRAGGVGEQFF
>TRBJ2-7|TRBV5-6|TRBD2
CASSLDPREGYEQYF
>TRBJ2-2|TRBV7-7|TRBD2
CASSPSGGAVGELFF
>TRBJ1-2|TRBV7-8|TRBD1
CASSPGTGNGYTF
>TRBJ2-5|TRBV2|TRBD2
CASSEASGGARETQYF
>TRBJ2-1|TRBV5-1|NA
CASSLGTYNEQFF
>TRBJ1-1|TRBV28|NA
CASSSPSGGPIGGTEAFF
>TRBJ2-7|TRBV19|TRBD1
CASSTRGGTGGYEQYF
>TRBJ2-7|TRBV6-1|TRBD1
CASSENTGGSYEQYF
>TRBJ2-3|TRBV6-2/TRBV6-3|NA
CASSYSVGTDTQYF
>TRBJ2-7|TRBV30|NA
CAWSVGGRYFGEQYF
>TRBJ1-5|TRBV3-1/TRBV3-2|NA
CASSQDYVGNQPQHF
>TRBJ2-1|TRBV7-2|NA
CASSPDRVNEQFF
>TRBJ2-3|TRBV6-5|TRBD2
CASGEGMGGSDTQYF
>TRBJ1-5|TRBV19|NA
CASSIQGERQPQHF